The 5 T cell receptor beta chains below all came from one sample that was sequenced in a study of T cells after yellow fever vaccination. MiXCR, run by TCRdb on the 5' RACE reads, gives a single entry per CDR3 protein. The table records tens of thousands of distinct CDR3 sequences, 7.4% of them present only once. The sequenced sample was CD8+ T cells sorted from PBMCs, obtained 15 days after the yellow fever booster vaccination. The source of these receptors is a man aged 25 to 45 who received the YFV17D yellow fever vaccine.

On this clonotype: This may stem from a read error, because a much larger clone lies one nucleotide away. This sequence joins TRBV7-2 and TRBJ2-2; TRBD2 matches 9 bases. The trim removed 3 bases at V and 9 bases at J, leaving 5 bases unmatched. Looked up from germline, CDR1 is SGHTA and CDR2 is FQGNSA. The CDR3 has 14 amino acids. The CDR3 bases are TGTGCCAGCAGCTTTGCGGGGGGGACCCGGGAGCTGTTTTTT. Its protein is CASSFAGGTRELFF.

This clonotype was counted at least ten times. The chain joins TRBV29-1 to TRBJ2-7, with D perhaps TRBD1 (6 bases). The germline V and J ends were trimmed by 2 bases and 5 bases, with 13 bases remaining between them. The germline gives CDR1 SQVTM, CDR2 ANQGSEA. This CDR3 region has 13 residues. The CDR3 here is CSVETGRTDEQYF. CDR3 DNA: TGCAGCGTTGAAACAGGGCGTACCGACGAGCAGTACTTC.

This clonotype has only a few counts. The chain employs TRBV4-3 and TRBJ1-1, with a possible D match to TRBD1 (5 bases). Trimming took 1 base from V and 5 from J, leaving 11 bases between them. Looked up from germline, CDR1 is LGHNA and CDR2 is YSLEER. The CDR3 consists of 14 residues. The CDR3, as DNA: TGCGCCAGCAGCCAAGGGATGGAGGGGACTGAAGCTTTCTTT. Protein: CASSQGMEGTEAFF.

This clonotype was found many times. The chain combines TRBV5-4 with TRBJ2-7; the D gene is possibly TRBD2 (5 bases). V dropped 3 bases and J dropped 3 bases, with 7 bases sitting between them. CDR3 length equals 12 residues. CDR1 SGHNT and CDR2 YYREEE come from the germline V gene (reference sequence). The CDR3 loop reads CASSSGIYEQYF. CDR3 DNA: TGTGCCAGCAGCTCGGGAATCTACGAGCAGTACTTC. The full variable domain, its missing parts supplied by reference TRBV5-4 and TRBJ2-7, is ETGVTQSPTHLIKTRGQQVTLRCSSQSGHNTVSWYQQALGQGPQFIFQYYREEENGRGNFPPRFSGLQFPNYSSELNVNALELDDSALYLCASSSGIYEQYFGPGTRLTVT.

This clonotype was observed at least ten times. This sequence joins TRBV15 and TRBJ2-3; possible D gene TRBD1, 6 bases. The CDR3 runs 14 residues. The V end was cut by 0 bases, the J end by 4 bases, with 8 bases between. The germline gives CDR1 LNHNV, CDR2 YYDKDF (reference sequence). Written as DNA, the CDR3 is TGTGCCACCAGCAGAGATAGGGGGTCAGATACGCAGTATTTT. Translating it yields CATSRDRGSDTQYF.